This record concerns one T cell receptor (beta chain) sequence. Its antigen is not identified. Cells designated naive CD8 were CD45RO-negative and were positively selected for CCR7, with terminally differentiated effector memory CD45RA+ cells excluded. The sample belongs to a study of shared clonotypes between healthy human individuals. The wider study: Used for every donor were three CD4 naive, three CD4 memory, two CD8 naive and one CD8 memory plate.

Whole-study results and caveats: Naive subsets usually exceeded memory subsets in estimated richness. A handful of donors shared approximately 5% of their naive CD4 clonotypes.

In germline, CDR1 is SNHLY, CDR2 FYNNEI. There are 13 residues in the CDR3. Trimming cost V 7 bases and J 2 bases, with 12 bases left between them. Several immunoSEQ plates held equal portions of the genomic DNA taken from each subset. TCRdb's copy holds only in-frame clones and misses some; the assay was immunoSEQ multiplex PCR. The sample comprises about 2 million clones, about 95% of which are singletons, and less than 1.5% rests with the top ten. The source material was naive CD8+ T cells sorted from blood. This TCR was sampled from a man aged 18 to 30 in good health. The chain joins TRBV2 to TRBJ2-7; either TRBD1 or TRBD2 may fit D (5 bases each). The CDR3 region is CASTWGSTYEQYF. The CDR3 DNA follows: TGTGCCAGCACTTGGGGGAGCACCTACGAGCAGTACTTC.